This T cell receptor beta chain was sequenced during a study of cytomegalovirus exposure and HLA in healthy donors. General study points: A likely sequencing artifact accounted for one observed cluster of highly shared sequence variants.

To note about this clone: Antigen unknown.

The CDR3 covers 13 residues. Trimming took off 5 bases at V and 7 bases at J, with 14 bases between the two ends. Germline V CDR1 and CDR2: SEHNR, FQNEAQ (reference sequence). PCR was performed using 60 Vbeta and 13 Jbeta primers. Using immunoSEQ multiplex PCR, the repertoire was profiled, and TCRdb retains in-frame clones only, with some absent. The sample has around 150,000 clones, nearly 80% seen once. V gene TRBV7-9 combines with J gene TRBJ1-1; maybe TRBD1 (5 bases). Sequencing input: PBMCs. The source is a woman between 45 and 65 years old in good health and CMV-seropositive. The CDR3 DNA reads TGTGCCAGCAGCCCCGGGTGGGGCGATGAAGCTTTCTTT. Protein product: CASSPGWGDEAFF.